These 10 T cell receptor beta chains were sequenced from one sample in a study of T-cell reconstitution after alpha-beta-depleted transplantation in children. Unique molecular identifiers were incorporated during preparation of the TCRbeta library. TCRdb reprocessed the PCR reads with MiXCR, giving one entry per CDR3 protein. This sample has roughly 200,000 distinct CDR3 sequences; 6.5% to 7.5% occur once, and the top ten carry more than 2.5%. Sequenced material: PBMCs from the stem cell graft donor, taken from the stem cell graft. These TCRs come from a human donor who donated a stem cell graft to a child with Wiskott-Aldrich syndrome.

This clonotype turned up a few times. The chain has TRBV7-2 and TRBJ1-1, with D possibly being TRBD1 (6 bases). Germline loops: CDR1 SGHTA, CDR2 FQGNSA. The CDR3 consists of 15 residues. The V and J ends lost 0 bases and 5 bases respectively, with 13 bases between them. For the CDR3, the DNA is TGTGCCAGCAGCTTAGCAGTGAGGGGGGGGACTGAAGCTTTCTTT. Its translation is CASSLAVRGGTEAFF.

The sample holds many counts of this clonotype. V gene TRBV5-1 combines with J gene TRBJ1-1; no definite D call. V lost 4 bases and J lost 0, with 16 bases in between. Germline CDR1 and CDR2: SGHRS and YFSETQ. The CDR3 runs to 16 residues. CDR3 in amino acids: CASSLAIGNMNTEAFF. CDR3 nucleotides: TGCGCCAGCAGCCTGGCAATCGGTAACATGAACACTGAAGCTTTCTTT.

This clonotype was seen at least ten times. The chain couples TRBV29-1 to TRBJ2-1; 11 bases map to TRBD2. Germline V gives CDR1 SQVTM, CDR2 ANQGSEA. This CDR3 has 15 amino acids. V was clipped by 5 bases and J by 1 base; unmatched bases: 4. CDR3 bases: TGCAGCGTTTTCGGACTAGCGGGTTCCTACAATGAGCAGTTCTTC. This gives the protein CSVFGLAGSYNEQFF.

In its sample, this clonotype was seen many times. The genes are TRBV12-3 or TRBV12-4 and TRBJ1-5; D gene uncertain. The CDR3 covers 13 residues. V was clipped by 6 bases and J by 4 bases, with 10 bases between them. The CDR3 region has the DNA TGTGCCAGCAGCCTGACACCAAATCAGCCCCAGCATTTT. Its translation is CASSLTPNQPQHF.

This clonotype was picked up a small number of times. The chain couples TRBV5-1 to TRBJ2-6; no clear D gene. There are 16 residues in the CDR3. Trimming stripped 4 bases from V and 0 bases from J, with 11 bases between. Germline V lookup: CDR1 SGHRS, CDR2 YFSETQ. The CDR3 region is CASSIDGTSGANVLTF. The CDR3 bases are TGCGCCAGCAGCATAGACGGAACCTCTGGGGCCAACGTCCTGACTTTC.

Written as DNA, the CDR3 is TGTGCCAGCTCACCGAAGGACAGGGGGCACACTGAAGCTTTCTTT. This gives the protein CASSPKDRGHTEAFF. The chain couples TRBV18 to TRBJ1-1; 11 bases match TRBD1. This CDR3 spans 15 amino acids. Germline CDR1 KGHSH, CDR2 LQKENI. Trimming took 3 bases from V and 3 from J; bases not matched to a gene: 3.

This clonotype was seen at least ten times. This chain joins TRBV20-1 and TRBJ2-2, with D hard to call. CDR3 size: 13 residues. CDR1 is DFQATT, CDR2 SNEGSKA, per germline (reference sequence). V dropped 1 base and J dropped 8 bases, with 11 bases sitting between them. The CDR3 bases are TGCAGTGCTAGAGCGAAGGTATGGGGGGAGCTGTTTTTT. Amino acid sequence: CSARAKVWGELFF.

In this sample, this clonotype turned up many times. The J gene is TRBJ2-4, the V gene TRBV19; D is possibly TRBD1 (5 bases). Germline V gene sequence: CDR1 LNHDA, CDR2 SQIVND (reference sequence). With 3 bases removed from V and 10 bases from J, the gap between germline ends came to 13 bases. The CDR3 sequence is 13 residues long. CDR3 sequence (DNA): TGTGCCAGTAGTATCGGGCAGGGATGGATTCAGTACTTC. It codes for CASSIGQGWIQYF.

This clonotype was observed many times. The rearrangement joins TRBV27 to TRBJ2-2, with 12 bases aligning to TRBD2. The CDR3 contains 18 residues. Germline CDR1 is MNHEY and CDR2 is SMNVEV (reference sequence). Germline trimming cut 4 bases from V and 6 bases from J; bases unmatched to any gene: 12. CDR3 sequence: CASSYFPTSGGGAGELFF. The CDR3 DNA reads TGTGCCAGCAGTTATTTCCCGACTAGCGGGGGAGGTGCCGGGGAGCTGTTTTTT.

This clonotype was detected ten times or more. V usage is TRBV7-9 and J usage is TRBJ2-5; D unresolved. V lost 8 bases and J 4 bases, leaving 8 bases between the germline ends. Germline CDR1 and CDR2: SEHNR and FQNEAQ (reference sequence). This CDR3 has 11 amino acids. The CDR3 region is CASVGIETQYF. CDR3 nucleotide sequence: TGTGCCAGCGTCGGTATAGAGACCCAGTACTTC.